The sequence of this TCR beta chain was determined in a study of cytomegalovirus exposure and HLA in healthy donors. The study's findings and limits: One variant, a missense change in DCLRE1C, was linked in a later analysis to TCR beta V- and J-gene trimming. The listing of 150 to 200 TCR beta chains classed them as cytomegalovirus-associated.

13 Jbeta primers and 60 Vbeta primers were used for the PCR. Some clones are missing from TCRdb's copy, which holds only in-frame ones; the method was immunoSEQ multiplex PCR. Seen here are 140,000 or so clones, roughly 80% observed once, and the top ten hold about 4.3%. Regarding this clone: Its antigen is still unknown.

The CDR3 has 15 amino acids. Germline V gene lookup returns CDR1 MNHEY and CDR2 SMNVEV (reference sequence). V lost 3 bases and J 2 bases, leaving 12 bases between the germline ends. Sample: PBMCs. The origin of this receptor is a woman between 40 and 50 years old in good health and CMV-seropositive. The chain employs TRBV27 and TRBJ2-3; D is perhaps TRBD2 (5 bases). The CDR3 nucleotides read TGTGCCAGCAGTTTCTCAGCGGCTTCCACAGATACGCAGTATTTT. It yields the protein CASSFSAASTDTQYF.